This entry describes one T cell receptor (beta chain). The CDR3 extends over 16 amino acids. In germline, CDR1 is SEHNR, CDR2 FQNEAQ (reference sequence). Trimming cost V 5 bases and J 0 bases, with 14 bases left between them. TCRdb keeps only in-frame clones here, not all; method: immunoSEQ multiplex PCR. The table records hundreds of thousands of clones, about 95% of them present only once. The data derive from a study of shared clonotypes between healthy human individuals. In the CD4+ fraction, cells were divided into CD45RA+ naive and CD45RA-negative memory subsets. The material sequenced was naive CD4+ T cells sorted from blood. Subset in this sample: CD45RA+ positively selected. This chain joins TRBV7-9 and TRBJ2-4; either TRBD1 or TRBD2 may fit D (5 bases each). The sequence derives from a woman in her 30s in good health. The CDR3 bases are TGTGCCAGCAGCGAGAAGAGGGGAGTAGCCAAAAACATTCAGTACTTC. It encodes CASSEKRGVAKNIQYF. Using reference TRBV7-9 and TRBJ2-4 for the parts outside the CDR3, the full variable domain is DTGVSQNPRHKITKRGQNVTFRCDPISEHNRLYWYRQTLGQGPEFLTYFQNEAQLEKSRLLSDRFSAERPKGSFSTLEIQRTEQGDSAMYLCASSEKRGVAKNIQYFGAGTRLSVL.